This record covers a single T cell receptor beta chain. The sample comes from a study of blood T cell repertoires in COVID-19. Per the authors' pipeline: Reference gene primer amplification yielded estimated nucleated cell counts. TCRdb keeps only in-frame clones here, not all; method: immunoSEQ multiplex PCR. V, J and clone size are taken as reported in that table, and D and trimming were inferred from the DNA itself. The sample lists some 190,000 clones; around 85% were seen once. Germline-derived CDR1 and CDR2 are SEHNR and FQNEAQ (reference sequence). This CDR3 comprises 17 residues. The ends lost 4 bases at V and 0 bases at J; junction bases unmatched: 5.

This clonotype originated in a man aged 55-75 years with acute or convalescent COVID-19. The rearrangement joins TRBV7-9 to TRBJ2-1; 11 bases line up with TRBD1. Sequenced sample: peripheral blood. The DNA for the CDR3 is TGTGCCAGCAGCTCTCCGGGGACAGGGGGCTCCTACAATGAGCAGTTCTTC. Its translation is CASSSPGTGGSYNEQFF.